This T cell receptor beta chain was found in a study of blood T cell repertoires in COVID-19. Study-wide context: Whether acute or convalescent, the COVID-19 samples came from the United States, Italy and Spain. T cells, B-cell-depleted T cells, or PBMCs supplied cDNA or gDNA.

Methods used by the authors: Estimates of nucleated cell counts were drawn from the amplification of reference gene primers. Repertoires were generated with immunoSEQ multiplex PCR, while TCRdb's copy carries only in-frame clones and drops some. V and J calls and clone size are given by that table; D and trimming were obtained from the DNA. The sample holds roughly 200,000 clones, about 82% seen once. The CDR3 loop spans 16 amino acids. Germline V lookup: CDR1 SGHVS, CDR2 FQNEAQ. Trimming cost V 1 base and J 4 bases, with 16 bases left between them. The study drew participants aged about 18 to 95 years from 20 to 30 US areas. This clone was seen a handful of times.

The TCR comes from a woman in her twenties or thirties who had recovered from COVID-19. This chain connects TRBV7-8 to TRBJ1-2, with D possibly being TRBD1 (5 bases). Sequencing input: PBMCs or T cells enriched from blood (not recorded which). CDR3 in DNA: TGTGCCAGCAGCTTAGAAGTCGACAGACCTCTCTATGGCTACACCTTC. Protein: CASSLEVDRPLYGYTF.